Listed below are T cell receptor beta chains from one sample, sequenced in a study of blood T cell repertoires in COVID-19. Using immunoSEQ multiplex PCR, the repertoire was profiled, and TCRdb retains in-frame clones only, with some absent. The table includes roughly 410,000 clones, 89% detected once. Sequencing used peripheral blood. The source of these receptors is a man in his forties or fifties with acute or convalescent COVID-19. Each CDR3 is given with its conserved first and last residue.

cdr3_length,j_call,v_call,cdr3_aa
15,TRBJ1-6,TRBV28,CASSPIGGDYSPLHF
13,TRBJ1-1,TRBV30,CAWTKAGRTEAFF
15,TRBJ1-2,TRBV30,CAWSVRRDSNYGYTF
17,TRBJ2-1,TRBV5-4,CASSSLSQAGLNNEQFF
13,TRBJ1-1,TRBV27,CASSLDSGLGAFF
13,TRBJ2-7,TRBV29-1,CSVVGGSSYEQYF
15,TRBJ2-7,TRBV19,CASSIGWGSSYEQYF
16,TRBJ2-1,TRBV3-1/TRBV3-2,CASSQESGSRRNEQFF
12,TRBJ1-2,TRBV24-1,CATSDGLNGYTF
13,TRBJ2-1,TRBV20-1,CSASAPLAERQFF
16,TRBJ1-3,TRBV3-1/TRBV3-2,CASSTSAGGPGNTIYF
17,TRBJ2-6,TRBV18,CASSEWTGYSGANVLTF
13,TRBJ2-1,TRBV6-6,CASSYSTKNEQFF
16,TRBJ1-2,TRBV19,CASSILRQGALYGYTF
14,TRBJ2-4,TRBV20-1,CSASVVGAKNIQYF
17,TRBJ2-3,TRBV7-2,CASSLALAGGPGDTQYF
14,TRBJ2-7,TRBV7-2,CASRQRDRVYEQYF
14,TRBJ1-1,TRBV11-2,CASSFGQGWTEAFF
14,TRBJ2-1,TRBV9,CASSGGPPENEQFF
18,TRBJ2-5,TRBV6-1,CASSESIRDSEYQETQYF
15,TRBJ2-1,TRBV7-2,CASSLVGGGLNEQFF
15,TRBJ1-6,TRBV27,CASNTRGRDNSPLHF
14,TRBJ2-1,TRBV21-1,CASSKRGPINEQFF
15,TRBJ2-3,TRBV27,CASSPYRSVGDTQYF
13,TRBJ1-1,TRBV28,CASSSRTGRKAFF
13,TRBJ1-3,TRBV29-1,CSVEVTQGNTIYF
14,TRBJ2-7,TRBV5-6,CASSLSGRFDEQYF
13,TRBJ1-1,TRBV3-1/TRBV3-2,CASSTQVYAEAFF
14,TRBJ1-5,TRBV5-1,CASSSRGGNQPQHF
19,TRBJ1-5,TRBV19,CASSIDGTGGVLSNQPQHF
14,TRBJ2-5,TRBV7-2,CASREQTGRETQYF
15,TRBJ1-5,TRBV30,CAWSGIGTVNQPQHF
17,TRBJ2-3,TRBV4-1,CASSRLGLASPTDTQYF
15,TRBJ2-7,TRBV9,CASSVGPDRDYEQYF
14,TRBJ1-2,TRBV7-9,CASSGRQLAVGYTF
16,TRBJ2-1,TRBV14,CASSETTGQGNNEQFF
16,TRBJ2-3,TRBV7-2,CASSFRLAGVFDTQYF
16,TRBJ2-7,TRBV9,CASSVGRTGYDHEQYF
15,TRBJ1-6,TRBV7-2,CASSASGTGNSPLHF
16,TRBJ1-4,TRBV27,CASSFFPPGTNEKLFF
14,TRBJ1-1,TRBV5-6,CASSLGLPGTEAFF
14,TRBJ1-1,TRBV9,CASSVRDRDTEAFF
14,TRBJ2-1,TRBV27,CASTPLPSYNEQFF
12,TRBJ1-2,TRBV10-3,CAISEGPDGYTF
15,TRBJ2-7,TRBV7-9,CASALRGTGAYEQYF
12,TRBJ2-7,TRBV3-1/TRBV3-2,CASSQVSYEQYF
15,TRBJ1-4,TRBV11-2,CASSSSGTGSEKLFF
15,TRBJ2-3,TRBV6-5,CASSSGLARLGTQYF
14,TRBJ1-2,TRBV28,CASRIQNPNYGYTF